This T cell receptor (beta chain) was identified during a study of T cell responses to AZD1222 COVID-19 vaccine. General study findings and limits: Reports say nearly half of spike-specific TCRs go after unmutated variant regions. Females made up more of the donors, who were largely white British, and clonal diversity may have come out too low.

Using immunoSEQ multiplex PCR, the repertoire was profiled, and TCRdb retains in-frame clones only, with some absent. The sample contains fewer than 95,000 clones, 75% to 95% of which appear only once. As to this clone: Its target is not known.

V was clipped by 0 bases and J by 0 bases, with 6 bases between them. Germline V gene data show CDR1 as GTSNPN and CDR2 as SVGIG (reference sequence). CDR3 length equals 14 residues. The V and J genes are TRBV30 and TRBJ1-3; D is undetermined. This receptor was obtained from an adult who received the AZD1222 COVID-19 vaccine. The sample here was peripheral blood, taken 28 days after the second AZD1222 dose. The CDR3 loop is CAWSVKSSGNTIYF. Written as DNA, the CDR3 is TGTGCCTGGAGTGTAAAGAGCTCTGGAAACACCATATATTTT.